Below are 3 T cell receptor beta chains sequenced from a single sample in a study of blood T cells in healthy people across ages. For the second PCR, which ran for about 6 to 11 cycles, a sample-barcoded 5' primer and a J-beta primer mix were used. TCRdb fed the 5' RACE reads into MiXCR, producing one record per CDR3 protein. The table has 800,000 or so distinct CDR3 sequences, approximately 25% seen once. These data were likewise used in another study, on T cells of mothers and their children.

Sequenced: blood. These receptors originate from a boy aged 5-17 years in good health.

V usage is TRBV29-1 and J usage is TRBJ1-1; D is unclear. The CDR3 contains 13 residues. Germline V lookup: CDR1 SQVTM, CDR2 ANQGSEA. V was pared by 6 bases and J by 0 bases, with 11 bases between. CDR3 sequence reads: CSVVQKMNTEAFF. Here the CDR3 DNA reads TGCAGCGTCGTGCAGAAAATGAACACTGAAGCTTTCTTT.

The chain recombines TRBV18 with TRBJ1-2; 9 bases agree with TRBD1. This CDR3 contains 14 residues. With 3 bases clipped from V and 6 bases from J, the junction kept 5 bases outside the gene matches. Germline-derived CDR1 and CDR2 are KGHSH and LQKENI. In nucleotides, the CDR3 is TGTGCCAGCTCACCTACAGGGGGCGCGGATGGCTACACCTTC. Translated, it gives CASSPTGGADGYTF.

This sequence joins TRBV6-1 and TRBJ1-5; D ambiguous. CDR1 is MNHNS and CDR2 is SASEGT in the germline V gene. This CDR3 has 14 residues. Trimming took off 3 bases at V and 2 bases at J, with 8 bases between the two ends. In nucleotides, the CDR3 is TGTGCCAGCAGTGAGACAAGGGGCAATCAGCCCCAGCATTTT. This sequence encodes CASSETRGNQPQHF.